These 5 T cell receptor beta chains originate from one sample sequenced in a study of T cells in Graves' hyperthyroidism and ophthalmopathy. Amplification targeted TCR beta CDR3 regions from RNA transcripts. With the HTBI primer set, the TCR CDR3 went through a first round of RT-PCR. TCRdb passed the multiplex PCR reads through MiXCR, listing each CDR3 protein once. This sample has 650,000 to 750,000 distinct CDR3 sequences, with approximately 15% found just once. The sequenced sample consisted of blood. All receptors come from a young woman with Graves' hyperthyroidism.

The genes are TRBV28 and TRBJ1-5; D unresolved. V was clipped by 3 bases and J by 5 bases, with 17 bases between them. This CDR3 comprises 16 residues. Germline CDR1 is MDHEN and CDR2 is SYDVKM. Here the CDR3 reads CASSFPRSSAYQPQHF. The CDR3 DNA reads TGTGCCAGCAGTTTCCCCAGAAGTTCTGCGTATCAGCCCCAGCATTTT.

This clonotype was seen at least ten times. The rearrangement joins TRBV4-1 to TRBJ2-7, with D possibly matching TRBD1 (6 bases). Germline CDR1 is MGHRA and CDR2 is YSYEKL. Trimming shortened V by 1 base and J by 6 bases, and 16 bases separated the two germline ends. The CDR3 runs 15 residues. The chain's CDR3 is CASSQVPGVSGEQYF. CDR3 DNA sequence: TGCGCCAGCAGCCAAGTTCCAGGGGTTTCGGGCGAGCAGTACTTC.

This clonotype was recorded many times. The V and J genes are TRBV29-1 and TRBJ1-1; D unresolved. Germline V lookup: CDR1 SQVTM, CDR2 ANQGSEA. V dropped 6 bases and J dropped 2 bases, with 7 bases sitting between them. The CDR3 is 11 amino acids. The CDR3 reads CSVRENTEAFF. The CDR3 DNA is TGCAGCGTCCGAGAAAACACTGAAGCTTTCTTT.

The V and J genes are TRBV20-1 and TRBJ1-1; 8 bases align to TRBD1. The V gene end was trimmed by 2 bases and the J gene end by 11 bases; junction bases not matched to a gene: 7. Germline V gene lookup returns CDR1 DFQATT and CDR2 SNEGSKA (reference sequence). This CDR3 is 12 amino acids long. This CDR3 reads CSARQGATWAFF. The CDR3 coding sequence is TGCAGTGCTAGACAGGGGGCGACGTGGGCTTTCTTT.

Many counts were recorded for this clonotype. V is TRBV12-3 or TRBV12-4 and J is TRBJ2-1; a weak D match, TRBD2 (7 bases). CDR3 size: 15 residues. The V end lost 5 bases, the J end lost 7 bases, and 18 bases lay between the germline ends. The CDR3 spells CASSPTLRGGNEQFF. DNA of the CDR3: TGTGCCAGCAGTCCAACACTCAGGGGAGGGAATGAGCAGTTCTTC.